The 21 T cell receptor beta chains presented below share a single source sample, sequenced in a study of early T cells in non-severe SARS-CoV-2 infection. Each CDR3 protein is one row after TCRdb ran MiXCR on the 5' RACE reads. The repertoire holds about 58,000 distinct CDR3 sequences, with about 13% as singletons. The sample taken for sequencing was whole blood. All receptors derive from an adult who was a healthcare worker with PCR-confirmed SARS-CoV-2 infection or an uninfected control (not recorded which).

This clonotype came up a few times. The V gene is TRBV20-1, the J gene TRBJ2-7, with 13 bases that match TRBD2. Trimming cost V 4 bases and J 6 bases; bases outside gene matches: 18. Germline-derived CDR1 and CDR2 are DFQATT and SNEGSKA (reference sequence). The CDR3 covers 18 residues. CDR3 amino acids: CSAKVEGLAGVGGFEQYF. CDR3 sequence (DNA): TGCAGTGCTAAGGTGGAAGGACTAGCGGGAGTCGGGGGCTTCGAGCAGTACTTC.

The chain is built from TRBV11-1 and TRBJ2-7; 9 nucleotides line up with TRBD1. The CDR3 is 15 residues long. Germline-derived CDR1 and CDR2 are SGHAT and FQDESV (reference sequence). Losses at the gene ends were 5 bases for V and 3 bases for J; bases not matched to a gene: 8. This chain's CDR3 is CASSPRTGAGYEQYF. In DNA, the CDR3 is TGTGCCAGCAGCCCTCGGACAGGGGCCGGCTACGAGCAGTACTTC.

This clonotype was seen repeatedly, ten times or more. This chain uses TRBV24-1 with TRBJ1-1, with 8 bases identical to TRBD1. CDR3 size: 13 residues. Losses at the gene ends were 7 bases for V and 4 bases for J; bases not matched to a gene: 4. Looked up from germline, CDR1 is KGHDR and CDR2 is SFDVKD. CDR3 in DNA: TGTGCCACCAGGGCAACAGGGGGCACTGAAGCTTTCTTT. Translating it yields CATRATGGTEAFF.

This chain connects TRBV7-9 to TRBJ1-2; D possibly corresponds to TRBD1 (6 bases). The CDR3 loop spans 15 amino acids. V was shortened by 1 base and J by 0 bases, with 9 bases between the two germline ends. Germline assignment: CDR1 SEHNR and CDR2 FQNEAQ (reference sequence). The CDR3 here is CASSLGDKTNYGYTF. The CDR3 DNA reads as TGTGCCAGCAGCTTAGGGGACAAAACTAACTATGGCTACACCTTC.

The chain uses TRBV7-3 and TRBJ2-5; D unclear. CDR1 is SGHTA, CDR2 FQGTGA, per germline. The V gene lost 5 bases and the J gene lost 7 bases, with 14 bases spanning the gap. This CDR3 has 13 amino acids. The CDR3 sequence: CASSARNLGTQYF. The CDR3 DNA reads TGTGCCAGCAGCGCACGTAACCTGGGGACCCAGTACTTC.

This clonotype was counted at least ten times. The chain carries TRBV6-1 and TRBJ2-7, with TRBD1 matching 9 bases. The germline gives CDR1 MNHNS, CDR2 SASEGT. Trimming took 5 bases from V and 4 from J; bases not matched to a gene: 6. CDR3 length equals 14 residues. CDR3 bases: TGTGCCAGCAGTACAGGGGACAGGGTGTACGAGCAGTACTTC. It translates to CASSTGDRVYEQYF.

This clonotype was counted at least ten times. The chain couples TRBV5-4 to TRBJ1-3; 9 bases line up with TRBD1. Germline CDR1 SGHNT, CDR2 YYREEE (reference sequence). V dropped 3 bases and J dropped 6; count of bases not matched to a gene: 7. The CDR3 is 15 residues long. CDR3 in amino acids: CASSSGTGTANTIYF. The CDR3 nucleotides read TGTGCCAGCAGCTCGGGGACAGGGACCGCAAACACCATATATTTT.

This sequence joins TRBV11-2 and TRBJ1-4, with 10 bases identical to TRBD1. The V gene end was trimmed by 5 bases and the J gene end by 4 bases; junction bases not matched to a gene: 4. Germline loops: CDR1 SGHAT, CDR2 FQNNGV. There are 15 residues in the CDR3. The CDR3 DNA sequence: TGTGCCAGCAGCCCCGACAGGGGGCGTAATGAAAAACTGTTTTTT. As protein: CASSPDRGRNEKLFF.

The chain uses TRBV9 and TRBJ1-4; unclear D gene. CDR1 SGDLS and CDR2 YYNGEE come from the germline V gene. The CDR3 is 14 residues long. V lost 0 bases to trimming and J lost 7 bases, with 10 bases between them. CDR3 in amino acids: CASSVGGLSEKLFF. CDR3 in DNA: TGTGCCAGCAGCGTAGGAGGTTTAAGTGAAAAACTGTTTTTT. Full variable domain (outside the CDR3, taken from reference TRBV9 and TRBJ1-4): DSGVTQTPKHLITATGQRVTLRCSPRSGDLSVYWYQQSLDQGLQFLIQYYNGEERAKGNILERFSAQQFPDLHSELNLSSLELGDSALYFCASSVGGLSEKLFFGSGTQLSVL.

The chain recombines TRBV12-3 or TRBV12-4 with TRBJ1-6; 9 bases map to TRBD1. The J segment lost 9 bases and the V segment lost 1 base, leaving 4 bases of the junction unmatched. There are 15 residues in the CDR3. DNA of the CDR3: TGTGCCAGCAGTTTAGGGGGACAGGGTGCTTCACCCCTCCACTTT. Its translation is CASSLGGQGASPLHF.

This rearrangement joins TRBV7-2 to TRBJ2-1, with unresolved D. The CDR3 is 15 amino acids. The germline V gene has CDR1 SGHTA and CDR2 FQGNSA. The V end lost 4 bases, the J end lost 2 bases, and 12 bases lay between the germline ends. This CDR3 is CASSSIFVPYNEQFF. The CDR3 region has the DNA TGTGCCAGCAGCTCAATCTTTGTGCCCTACAATGAGCAGTTCTTC.

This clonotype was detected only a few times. The CDR3 spells CASSLGTGYGYTF. CDR3 bases: TGCGCCAGCAGCTTGGGTACAGGATATGGCTACACCTTC. The chain links TRBV5-1 to TRBJ1-2, with a possible D match to TRBD1 (5 bases). Trimming shortened V by 0 bases and J by 5 bases, and 8 bases separated the two germline ends. The CDR3 consists of 13 residues. Germline values: CDR1 SGHRS, CDR2 YFSETQ.

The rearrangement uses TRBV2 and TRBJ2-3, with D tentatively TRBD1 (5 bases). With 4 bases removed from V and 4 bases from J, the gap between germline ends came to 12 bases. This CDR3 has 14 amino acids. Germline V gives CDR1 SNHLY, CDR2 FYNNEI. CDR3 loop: CASSGRGTSDTQYF. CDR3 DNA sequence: TGTGCCAGCAGTGGTAGGGGTACTTCAGATACGCAGTATTTT.

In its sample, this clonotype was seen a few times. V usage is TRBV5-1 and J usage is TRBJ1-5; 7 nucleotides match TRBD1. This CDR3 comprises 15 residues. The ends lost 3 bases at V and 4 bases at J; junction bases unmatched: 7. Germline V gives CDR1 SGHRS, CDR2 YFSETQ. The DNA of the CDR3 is TGCGCCAGCAGCTGGGACAGCGCGGGAAATCAGCCCCAGCATTTT. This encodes CASSWDSAGNQPQHF.

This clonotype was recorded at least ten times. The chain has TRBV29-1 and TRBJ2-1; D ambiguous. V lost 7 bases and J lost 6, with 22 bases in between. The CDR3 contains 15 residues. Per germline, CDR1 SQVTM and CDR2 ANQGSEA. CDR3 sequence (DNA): TGCAGCGACCCACCGCTAGGTGGCGTTTGCAATGAGCAGTTCTTC. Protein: CSDPPLGGVCNEQFF.

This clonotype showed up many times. The CDR3 here is CAISESGTYEQYF. For the CDR3, the DNA is TGTGCCATCAGTGAGTCTGGGACCTACGAGCAGTACTTC. The chain couples TRBV10-3 to TRBJ2-7; no firm D call. The germline V and J ends were trimmed by 0 bases and 2 bases, with 5 bases remaining between them. Germline CDR1 is ENHRY and CDR2 is SYGVKD. CDR3 size: 13 residues.

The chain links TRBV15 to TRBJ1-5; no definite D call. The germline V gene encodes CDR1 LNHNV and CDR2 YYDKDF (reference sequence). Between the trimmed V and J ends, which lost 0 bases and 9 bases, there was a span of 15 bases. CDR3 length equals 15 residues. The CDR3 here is CATSRDSRATPPQHF. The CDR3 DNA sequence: TGTGCCACCAGCAGAGATAGCCGGGCTACACCGCCCCAGCATTTT.

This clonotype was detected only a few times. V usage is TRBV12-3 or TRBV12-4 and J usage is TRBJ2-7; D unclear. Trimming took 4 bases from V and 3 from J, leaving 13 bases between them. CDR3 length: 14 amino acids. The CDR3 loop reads CASSSALSSYEQYF. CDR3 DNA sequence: TGTGCCAGCAGTTCGGCCCTTAGCAGCTACGAGCAGTACTTC.

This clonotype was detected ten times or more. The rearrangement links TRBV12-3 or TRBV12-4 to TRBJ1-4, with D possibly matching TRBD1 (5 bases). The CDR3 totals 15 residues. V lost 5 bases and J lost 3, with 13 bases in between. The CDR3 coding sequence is TGTGCCAGCAGTCCCCACGGGACGGCTAATGAAAAACTGTTTTTT. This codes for CASSPHGTANEKLFF.

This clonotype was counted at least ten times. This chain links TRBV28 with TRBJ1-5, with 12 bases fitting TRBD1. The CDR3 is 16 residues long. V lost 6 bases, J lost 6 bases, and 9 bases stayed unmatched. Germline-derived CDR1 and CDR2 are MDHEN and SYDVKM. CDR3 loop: CASSPRDRGRGQPQHF. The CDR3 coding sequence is TGTGCCAGCAGCCCCCGGGACAGGGGGCGCGGTCAGCCCCAGCATTTT.

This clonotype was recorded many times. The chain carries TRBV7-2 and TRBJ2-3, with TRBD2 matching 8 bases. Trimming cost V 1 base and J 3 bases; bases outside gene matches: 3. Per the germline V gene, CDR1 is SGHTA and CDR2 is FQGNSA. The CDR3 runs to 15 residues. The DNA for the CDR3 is TGTGCCAGCAGCTTAGACGGGGGGGTAACAGATACGCAGTATTTT. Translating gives CASSLDGGVTDTQYF.